This TCR beta chain was captured in a study of control samples from healthy donors and cancer patients. The ends were cut back, 3 bases at V and 0 bases at J, with 6 bases in the middle. The length of the CDR3 is 12 residues. Germline loops: CDR1 DFQATT, CDR2 SNEGSKA (reference sequence). Assay used: immunoSEQ multiplex PCR; TCRdb lists only in-frame clones, some missing. The sample has under 30,000 clones, roughly 87% seen once; the top ten hold about 4.3%. The sample comprised formalin-fixed, paraffin-embedded tissue. The gene calls are TRBV20-1 and TRBJ2-7; unclear D gene. The clonotype was recovered from a female donor with melanoma. Here the CDR3 DNA reads TGCAGTGCTAGTGGACCCTCCTACGAGCAGTACTTC. Its translation is CSASGPSYEQYF.